The present T cell receptor (beta chain) was sequenced within a study of T cells in Graves' hyperthyroidism and ophthalmopathy. TCR beta CDR3 sequences were amplified from RNA transcripts. The TCR CDR3 was amplified in a first-round RT-PCR using the HTBI primer set. TCRdb re-analysed the multiplex PCR reads in MiXCR, keeping a single row per CDR3 protein. This table has about 610,000 distinct CDR3 sequences, roughly 14% appearing once. CDR3 length: 13 amino acids. Trimming left V 11 bases short and J 4 bases short, with 15 bases between. Germline V gene lookup returns CDR1 MNHEY and CDR2 SVGEGT. The sample taken for sequencing was blood. This receptor was identified in a woman between 35 and 50 years old with Graves' ophthalmopathy. The J gene is TRBJ2-4, the V gene TRBV6-2 or TRBV6-3; no reliable D call. The CDR3 loop reads CAGRRKEKNIQYF. CDR3 coding DNA: TGTGCCGGGCGAAGGAAGGAGAAAAACATTCAGTACTTC.